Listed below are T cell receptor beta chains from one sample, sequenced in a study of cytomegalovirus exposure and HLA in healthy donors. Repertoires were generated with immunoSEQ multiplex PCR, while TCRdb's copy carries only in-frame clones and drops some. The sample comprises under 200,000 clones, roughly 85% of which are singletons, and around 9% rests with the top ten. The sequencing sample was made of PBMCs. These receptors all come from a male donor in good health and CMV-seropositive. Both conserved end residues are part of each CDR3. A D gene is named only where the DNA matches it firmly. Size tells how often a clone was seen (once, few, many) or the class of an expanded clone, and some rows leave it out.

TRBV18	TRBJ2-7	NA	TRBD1	CASSPQSGQGGYEQYF	TGTGCCAGCTCACCTCAATCGGGACAGGGTGGCTACGAGCAGTACTTC
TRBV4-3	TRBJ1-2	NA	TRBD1	CASSRGQGLNYGYTF	TGCGCCAGCAGCCGAGGACAGGGTTTGAACTATGGCTACACCTTC
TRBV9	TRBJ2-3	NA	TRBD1	CATSQGDRGADTQYF	TGTGCCACCTCCCAGGGGGACAGGGGTGCAGATACGCAGTATTTT
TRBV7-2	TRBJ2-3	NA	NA	CASSGRVTDTQYF	TGTGCCAGCAGCGGCAGGGTCACAGATACGCAGTATTTT
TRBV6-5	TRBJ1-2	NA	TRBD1	CASSYLRTGSYGYTF	TGTGCCAGCAGTTACCTCCGGACAGGCAGTTATGGCTACACCTTC
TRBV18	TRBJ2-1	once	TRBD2	CASSPYTGSSGRYNEQFF	TGTGCCAGCTCACCTTATACCGGGTCTAGCGGGAGATACAATGAGCAGTTCTTC
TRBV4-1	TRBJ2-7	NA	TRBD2	CASSQDPTSADLYEQYF	TGCGCCAGCAGCCAAGATCCGACTAGCGCAGACTTATACGAGCAGTACTTC
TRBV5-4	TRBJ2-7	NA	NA	CASSTTNQISYEQYF	TGTGCCAGCAGCACAACTAACCAAATCTCCTACGAGCAGTACTTC
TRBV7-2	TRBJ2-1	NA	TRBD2	CASSGGLAGVGEQFF	TGTGCCAGCAGCGGGGGACTAGCGGGAGTCGGCGAGCAGTTCTTC
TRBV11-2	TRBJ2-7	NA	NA	CASSLDPRVGSYEQYF	TGTGCCAGCAGCTTAGATCCGAGGGTTGGTTCCTACGAGCAGTACTTC
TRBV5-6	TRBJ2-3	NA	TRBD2	CASSGGAGGLGDTQYF	TGTGCCAGCAGCGGGGGAGCGGGAGGGCTTGGAGATACGCAGTATTTT
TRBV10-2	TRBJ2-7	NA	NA	CASSESNRASYEQYF	TGCGCCAGCAGTGAGTCGAACAGGGCATCCTACGAGCAGTACTTC
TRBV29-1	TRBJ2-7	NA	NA	CSVEDPGGSSYEQYF	TGCAGCGTTGAAGACCCCGGGGGAAGCTCCTACGAGCAGTACTTC
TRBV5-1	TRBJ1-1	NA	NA	CASSLAGSLNTEAFF	TGCGCCAGCAGCTTGGCAGGCAGTCTGAACACTGAAGCTTTCTTT
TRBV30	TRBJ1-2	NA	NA	CAWSEQAPYGYTF	TGTGCCTGGAGTGAACAGGCCCCCTATGGCTACACCTTC
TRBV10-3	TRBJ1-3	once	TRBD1	CAISANRGPGNTIYF	TGTGCCATCAGTGCAAACAGGGGGCCTGGAAACACCATATATTTT
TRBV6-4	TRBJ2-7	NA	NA	CASSGPPDEQYF	TGTGCCAGCAGTGGGCCCCCAGACGAGCAGTACTTC
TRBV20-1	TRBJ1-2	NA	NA	CSAPVDYGYTF	TGCAGTGCTCCGGTTGACTATGGCTACACCTTC
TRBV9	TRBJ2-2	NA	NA	CASSVLGETGELFF	TGTGCCAGCAGCGTCCTGGGAGAAACCGGGGAGCTGTTTTTT
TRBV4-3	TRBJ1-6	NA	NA	CASSPDRVNSPLHF	TGCGCCAGCAGTCCGGACAGAGTTAATTCACCCCTCCACTTT
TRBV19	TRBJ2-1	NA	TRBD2	CASSSRGLAAHNEQFF	TGTGCCAGTAGTTCTCGAGGACTAGCGGCCCACAATGAGCAGTTCTTC
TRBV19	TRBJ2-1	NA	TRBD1	CASTGVSYNEQFF	TGTGCCAGCACAGGGGTTTCCTACAATGAGCAGTTCTTC
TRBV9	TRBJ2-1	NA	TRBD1	CASSEEGTGNNEQFF	TGTGCCAGCAGCGAGGAGGGGACAGGGAACAATGAGCAGTTCTTC
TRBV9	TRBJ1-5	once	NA	CASSVGEDTISNQPQHF	TGTGCCAGCAGCGTAGGGGAGGACACGATTAGCAATCAGCCCCAGCATTTT
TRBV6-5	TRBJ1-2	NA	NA	CASRPGGGDNYGYTF	TGTGCCAGCAGACCCGGGGGAGGAGACAACTATGGCTACACCTTC